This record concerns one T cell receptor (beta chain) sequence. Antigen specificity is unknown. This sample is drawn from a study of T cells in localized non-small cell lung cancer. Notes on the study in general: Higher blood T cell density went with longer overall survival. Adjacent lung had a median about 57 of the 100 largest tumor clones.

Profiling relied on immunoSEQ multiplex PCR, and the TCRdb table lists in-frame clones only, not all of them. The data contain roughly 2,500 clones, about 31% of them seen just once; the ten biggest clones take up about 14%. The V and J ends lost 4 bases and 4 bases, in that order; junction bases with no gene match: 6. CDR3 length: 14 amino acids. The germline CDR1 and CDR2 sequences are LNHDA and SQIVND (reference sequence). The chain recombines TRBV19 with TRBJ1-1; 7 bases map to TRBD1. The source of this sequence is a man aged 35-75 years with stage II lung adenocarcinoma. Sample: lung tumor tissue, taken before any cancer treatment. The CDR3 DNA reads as TGTGCCAGTAGTACGGCAGGGGGTTTCACTGAAGCTTTCTTT. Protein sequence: CASSTAGGFTEAFF.